The T cell receptor beta chain under discussion was sequenced for a study of T cells in localized non-small cell lung cancer. The study, taken as a whole, reports: Clonality of T cells reached its maximum in uninvolved adjacent lung, surpassing tumor.

Using immunoSEQ multiplex PCR, the repertoire was profiled, and TCRdb retains in-frame clones only, with some absent. The data hold about 61,000 clones, with approximately 90% observed a single time. Comments on this clone: Its antigen is currently unknown.

V lost 0 bases and J lost 4, with 15 bases in between. CDR1 and CDR2 (germline): LNHDA, SQIVND (reference sequence). The CDR3 extends over 16 amino acids. The clonotype originates from a man aged 35 to 69 with stage I squamous cell lung carcinoma. The V call is TRBV19, the J call TRBJ1-2; no reliable D call. Specimen: peripheral blood, collected before any cancer treatment. CDR3 loop: CASSIEKRVPGYGYTF. CDR3 nucleotide sequence: TGTGCCAGTAGTATAGAAAAACGGGTTCCGGGCTATGGCTACACCTTC. The full variable domain, with the rest looked up from reference TRBV19 and TRBJ1-2, is DGGITQSPKYLFRKEGQNVTLSCEQNLNHDAMYWYRQDPGQGLRLIYYSQIVNDFQKGDIAEGYSVSREKKESFPLTVTSAQKNPTAFYLCASSIEKRVPGYGYTFGSGTRLTVV.